The source of this T cell receptor beta chain is a study of identifying expanded T cells in peripheral blood (dated by TCRdb to between 2019 and 2020). Concerning the study at large: Separate aliquots of the same genomic DNA pool were sequenced to produce technical replicates, and four replicates were compared in pairs.

With regard to this clone: No cognate antigen has been identified for it. Per-base quality was not reported, and no clone a single base away is much larger than it.

During the collection period, no infections or other immune events were recorded for the healthy donors. Healthy-donor blood repertoires served as a training cohort to calibrate time-dependent variance in a beta-binomial model of T-cell clone differential abundance. The training cohort was composed of some ten healthy donors, 3 female and 7 male. Donor ages ranged from 29 to 64 years, with an average of roughly 40 years. Whole blood was collected from each healthy donor at three time points spaced two weeks apart and obtained from a commercial supplier. Genomic DNA was extracted from unsorted whole blood for immunosequencing. Overall study results and their limits: For all healthy donors, the variance in clone template counts between two-week samples rose significantly as total template count increased. The authors expected that over much longer intervals, such as months to years, biological variance in healthy repertoires might increase even further. About 1.1 differentially abundant clones were flagged by the binomial model between technical replicates, whereas about 16 and 20 were flagged over two weeks and four weeks, respectively. Across all healthy-donor time intervals, the beta-binomial model significantly lowered both the number of clones called differentially abundant and the false-positive rate.

The junction shows trimming of 5 bases on V and 5 bases on J, plus 16 bases between the germline ends. The germline V gene encodes CDR1 SQVTM and CDR2 ANQGSEA. The CDR3 has 14 amino acids, counting the end cysteine and phenylalanine. Only CDR3 DNA remains: 42 bases, in frame from the first base. TCRbeta CDR3 regions were profiled by bias-controlled multiplex PCR amplification of genomic DNA with the immunoSEQ Assay. For the original study's pipeline: The absolute abundance of each unique TCRbeta CDR3 region was quantified after sequences were collapsed and filtered. Differential abundance was tested with a binomial (Fisher-equivalent) model and with a beta-binomial model adding time-dependent variance fitted from healthy donors. Clones with fewer than 5 combined templates were removed, and a clone was called differentially abundant if the clone's Benjamini-Hochberg FDR was below 0.01. Beta-binomial variance was modeled as a function of total template count across the two samples using the form v = (b*log(k)+a)^2. The table comes from immuneACCESS by way of TCRdb, which keeps in-frame sequences with V and J called. Part of the clones is missing from these tables; in studies checked, under half for an unresolved V gene and the rest for unknown reasons. The V and J calls and clone size come from that table; D and trimming were worked out from the DNA. Here the sample has about 78,000 clones; roughly 86% occur a single time. The ten largest clones capture more than 15% of the sample.

The sequence was obtained from a person aged 18 to 75 in good health. The chain is made from TRBV29-1 and TRBJ1-3; there is no confident call for the D gene. Input material: blood. The nucleotide sequence reads TGCAGCGTTATGGGAGGGTCGGTTCGAAACACCATATATTTT. Its translation reads: CSVMGGSVRNTIYF.